These 13 T cell receptor beta chains were all obtained from the same sample, sequenced in a study of cytomegalovirus exposure and HLA in healthy donors. The PCR contained 60 Vbeta and 13 Jbeta primers. Clones were sequenced by immunoSEQ multiplex PCR, and TCRdb holds only the in-frame ones, with some missing. With just over 80,000 clones in the sample, the ten largest clones hold around 1.1%. Sequencing was carried out using PBMCs. The receptor set was obtained from a woman in her 30s in good health and CMV-seronegative.

The chain combines TRBV6-6 with TRBJ1-2; D might be TRBD1 (6 bases). The CDR3 totals 13 residues. Deletions cut 7 bases from V and 5 bases from J, with 14 bases between. Germline CDR1 and CDR2: MNHNY and SVGAGI (reference sequence). The CDR3 region is CASNPQGSYGYTF. The CDR3 DNA is TGTGCCAGCAACCCACAGGGATCGTATGGCTACACCTTC.

The chain uses TRBV5-1 and TRBJ2-7; TRBD2 aligns across 14 bases. CDR3 size: 16 residues. With 5 bases clipped from V and 1 base from J, the junction kept 5 bases outside the gene matches. Germline values: CDR1 SGHRS, CDR2 YFSETQ. The CDR3 region has the DNA TGCGCCAGCAGTCCGGGACTAGCGGGAGCTTCCTACGAGCAGTACTTC. This codes for CASSPGLAGASYEQYF.

The chain recombines TRBV5-6 with TRBJ2-1, with TRBD2 identical over 7 bases. In germline, CDR1 is SGHDT, CDR2 YYEEEE. V shed 4 bases and J 7 bases; nucleotides not matched to a gene: 11. The CDR3 has 15 amino acids. The CDR3 sequence: CASSLPGKGLNEQFF. Written as DNA, the CDR3 is TGTGCCAGCAGCCTCCCGGGAAAGGGACTAAATGAGCAGTTCTTC. The full variable domain, rest sourced from reference TRBV5-6 and TRBJ2-1, is DAGVTQSPTHLIKTRGQQVTLRCSPKSGHDTVSWYQQALGQGPQFIFQYYEEEERQRGNFPDRFSGHQFPNYSSELNVNALLLGDSALYLCASSLPGKGLNEQFFGPGTRLTVL.

The chain is built from TRBV25-1 and TRBJ1-4; D unclear. The CDR3 is made up of 13 amino acids. Trimming left V 4 bases short and J 7 bases short, with 10 bases between. Germline V gives CDR1 MGHDK, CDR2 SYGVNS. The CDR3 DNA sequence: TGTGCCAGCAGTGGGAGGGTGGCTGAAAAACTGTTTTTT. This codes for CASSGRVAEKLFF.

V and J are TRBV5-1 and TRBJ2-7; unclear D gene. This CDR3 region has 13 residues. Germline-derived CDR1 and CDR2 are SGHRS and YFSETQ. V lost 0 bases, J lost 2 bases, and 6 bases lay in between. CDR3: CASSLATTYEQYF. DNA for the CDR3: TGCGCCAGCAGCTTGGCTACGACCTACGAGCAGTACTTC.

The rearrangement joins TRBV5-5 to TRBJ2-5, with 7 bases lining up with TRBD2. Trimming at V came to 4 bases and at J to 2 bases, leaving 5 bases not matched to a gene. The CDR3 sequence is 14 residues long. The germline V gene encodes CDR1 SGHKS and CDR2 YYEKEE (reference sequence). CDR3 sequence (DNA): TGTGCCAGCAGCCGGGAGGACTTTCAAGAGACCCAGTACTTC. Translation: CASSREDFQETQYF.

This chain uses TRBV19 with TRBJ1-2; perhaps TRBD1 as D (6 bases). Trimming shortened V by 3 bases and J by 6 bases, and 17 bases separated the two germline ends. Germline V CDR1 and CDR2: LNHDA, SQIVND (reference sequence). This CDR3 comprises 15 residues. The CDR3 sequence is CASSIWATGRDGYTF. The CDR3 DNA follows: TGTGCCAGTAGTATTTGGGCAACAGGGAGGGATGGCTACACCTTC.

V gene TRBV6-6 combines with J gene TRBJ2-2, with 12 bases identical to TRBD2. CDR1 and CDR2 from the germline V gene are MNHNY and SVGAGI (reference sequence). The CDR3 sequence is 14 residues long. J was trimmed by 10 bases and V by 6 bases; bases with no gene match: 6. CDR3 sequence reads: CASSLAGGQVELFF. DNA for the CDR3: TGTGCCAGCAGCCTAGCGGGGGGGCAAGTGGAGCTGTTTTTT.

The genes are TRBV19 and TRBJ2-3; D is perhaps TRBD1 (6 bases). CDR3 length equals 14 residues. The V gene's germline CDR1 is LNHDA and CDR2 SQIVND (reference sequence). With 7 bases removed from V and 0 bases from J, the gap between germline ends came to 11 bases. The CDR3 reads CASKTGTSTDTQYF. The CDR3 nucleotides read TGTGCCAGTAAAACAGGGACCAGCACAGATACGCAGTATTTT.

This chain joins TRBV19 and TRBJ2-2; D call uncertain. Per germline, CDR1 LNHDA and CDR2 SQIVND (reference sequence). The CDR3 has 14 amino acids. V was shortened by 10 bases and J by 0 bases, with 12 bases between the two germline ends. As DNA, the CDR3 is TGTGCCACCTCAGTGGGCGCGAACACCGGGGAGCTGTTTTTT. As protein: CATSVGANTGELFF.

The rearrangement uses TRBV30 and TRBJ2-3, with 8 bases lining up with TRBD1. The CDR3 sequence is 13 residues long. V lost 4 bases, J lost 4 bases, and 4 bases stayed unmatched. Germline V gene sequence: CDR1 GTSNPN, CDR2 SVGIG (reference sequence). The CDR3 is CAWTRGRADTQYF. The CDR3 coding sequence is TGTGCCTGGACCAGGGGGCGGGCAGATACGCAGTATTTT.

The rearrangement links TRBV30 to TRBJ2-7; D perhaps matches TRBD2 (6 bases). Per germline, CDR1 GTSNPN and CDR2 SVGIG (reference sequence). CDR3 length: 14 amino acids. The V gene lost 0 bases and the J gene lost 3 bases, with 12 bases spanning the gap. The CDR3 region is CAWSVPGESYEQYF. CDR3 nucleotides: TGTGCCTGGAGTGTACCGGGGGAGAGCTACGAGCAGTACTTC.

This chain uses TRBV4-2 with TRBJ2-3; 7 positions agree with TRBD2. The CDR3 is 17 residues long. With V trimmed by 1 base and J by 2 bases, 9 bases remained unmatched. Germline V lookup: CDR1 LGHNA, CDR2 YNFKEQ. The DNA of the CDR3 is TGTGCCAGCAGCCAAGTAGGACCTAGCGGCGTCACAGATACGCAGTATTTT. Encoded protein: CASSQVGPSGVTDTQYF.